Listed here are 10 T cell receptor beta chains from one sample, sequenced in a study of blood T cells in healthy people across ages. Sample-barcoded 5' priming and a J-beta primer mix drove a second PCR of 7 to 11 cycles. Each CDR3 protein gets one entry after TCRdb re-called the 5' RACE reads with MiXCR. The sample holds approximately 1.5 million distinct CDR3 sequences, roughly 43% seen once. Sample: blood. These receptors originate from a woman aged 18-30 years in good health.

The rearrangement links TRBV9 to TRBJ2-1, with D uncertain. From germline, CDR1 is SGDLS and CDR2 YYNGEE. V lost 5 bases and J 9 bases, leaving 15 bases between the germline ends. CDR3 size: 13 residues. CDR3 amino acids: CASSEYQLGEQFF. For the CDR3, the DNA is TGTGCCAGCAGTGAGTATCAGTTGGGTGAGCAGTTCTTC.

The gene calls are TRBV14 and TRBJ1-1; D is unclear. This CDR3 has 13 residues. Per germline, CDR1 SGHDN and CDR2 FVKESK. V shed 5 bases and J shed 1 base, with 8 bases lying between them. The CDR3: CASSSQRNTEAFF. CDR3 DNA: TGTGCCAGCAGCTCCCAAAGGAACACTGAAGCTTTCTTT.

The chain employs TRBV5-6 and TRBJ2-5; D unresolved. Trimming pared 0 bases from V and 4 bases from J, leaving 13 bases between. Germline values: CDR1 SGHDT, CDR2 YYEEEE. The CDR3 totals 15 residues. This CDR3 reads CASSLDRRHLETQYF. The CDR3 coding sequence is TGTGCCAGCAGCTTGGATAGACGCCATTTAGAGACCCAGTACTTC.

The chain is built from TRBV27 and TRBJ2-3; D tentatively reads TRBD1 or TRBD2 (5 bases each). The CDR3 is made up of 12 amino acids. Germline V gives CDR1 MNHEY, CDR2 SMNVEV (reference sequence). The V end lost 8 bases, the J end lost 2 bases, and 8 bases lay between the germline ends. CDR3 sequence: CASLGATDTQYF. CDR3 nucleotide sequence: TGTGCCAGCCTCGGGGCCACAGATACGCAGTATTTT.

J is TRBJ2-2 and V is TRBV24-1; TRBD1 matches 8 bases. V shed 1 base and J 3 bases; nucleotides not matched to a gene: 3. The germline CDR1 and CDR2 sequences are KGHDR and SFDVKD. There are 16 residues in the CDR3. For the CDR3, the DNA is TGTGCCACCAGTGATTTTTTGACAGGGGACACCGGGGAGCTGTTTTTT. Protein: CATSDFLTGDTGELFF.

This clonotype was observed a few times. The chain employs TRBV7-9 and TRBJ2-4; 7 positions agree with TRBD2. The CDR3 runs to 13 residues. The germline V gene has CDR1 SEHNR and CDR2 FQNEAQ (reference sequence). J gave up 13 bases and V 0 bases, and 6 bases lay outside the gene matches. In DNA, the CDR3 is TGTGCCAGCAGCTTAGCAGGGGTGCGGGAGCAGTACTTC. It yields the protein CASSLAGVREQYF.

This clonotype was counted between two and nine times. This CDR3 reads CASSFTASGRRYEQYF. CDR3 nucleotides: TGTGCCAGCAGTTTTACCGCAAGCGGAAGAAGATACGAGCAGTACTTC. V is TRBV12-3 or TRBV12-4 and J is TRBJ2-7; tentatively, D is TRBD2 (5 bases). This CDR3 comprises 16 residues. Trimming took off 3 bases at V and 4 bases at J, with 19 bases between the two ends.

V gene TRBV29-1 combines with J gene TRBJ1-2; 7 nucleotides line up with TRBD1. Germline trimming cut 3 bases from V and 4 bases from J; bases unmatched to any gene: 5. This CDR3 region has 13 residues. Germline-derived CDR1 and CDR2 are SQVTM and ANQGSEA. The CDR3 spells CSVEFEGAYGYTF. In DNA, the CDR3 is TGCAGCGTTGAGTTCGAGGGGGCCTATGGCTACACCTTC.

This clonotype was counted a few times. The CDR3 reads CASSPWTGRDGSGPNTQYF. In DNA, the CDR3 is TGTGCCAGCAGCCCTTGGACAGGGAGGGATGGGAGCGGACCTAATACGCAGTATTTT. This chain connects TRBV7-9 to TRBJ2-3; maybe TRBD1 (8 bases). V was shortened by 5 bases and J by 7 bases, with 31 bases between the two germline ends. There are 19 residues in the CDR3. Per the germline V gene, CDR1 is SEHNR and CDR2 is FQNEAQ (reference sequence).

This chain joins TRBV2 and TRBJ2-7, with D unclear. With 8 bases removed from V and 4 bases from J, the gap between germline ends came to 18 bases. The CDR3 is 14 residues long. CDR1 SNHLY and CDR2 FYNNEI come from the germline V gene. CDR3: CASVVEPTNYEQYF. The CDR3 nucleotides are TGTGCCAGCGTGGTGGAACCAACAAATTACGAGCAGTACTTC.